This is a list of T cell receptor beta chains from one sample in a study of radiotherapy plus CTLA-4 blockade in lung cancer. Clones were read by immunoSEQ multiplex PCR, and TCRdb kept only the in-frame ones, dropping some. The table has approximately 33,000 clones, approximately 82% seen once. The source was peripheral blood, collected from a patient treated with radiotherapy plus ipilimumab. The receptors were sampled from a human donor with non-small cell lung cancer who had stable disease on radiotherapy plus ipilimumab. Both conserved end residues are part of each CDR3.

TRBJ1-5 | TRBV30 | CAWTSDNNQPQHF
TRBJ1-2 | TRBV5-1 | CASSGDFLEGYTF
TRBJ2-1 | TRBV7-6 | CASSLSSYNEQFF
TRBJ2-2 | TRBV10-2 | CASRWPSMNTGELFF
TRBJ1-6 | TRBV19 | CASSIQGGQGDSPLHF
TRBJ2-5 | TRBV28 | CASSSGGRKETQYF
TRBJ2-5 | TRBV11-2 | CASSFRGVDRAQETQYF
TRBJ1-1 | TRBV5-1 | CASSASGGGTEAFF
TRBJ1-2 | TRBV28 | CASSLGGAGDYGYTF
TRBJ2-1 | TRBV7-9 | CASSVRLAGYNEQFF
TRBJ2-7 | TRBV5-4 | CASSRQQGLVHEQYF
TRBJ1-5 | TRBV6-6 | CASRTDILDQPQHF
TRBJ1-2 | TRBV5-6 | CASTYDRVVSGYTF
TRBJ1-1 | TRBV6-1 | CASSEAPGSTTEAFF
TRBJ1-5 | TRBV15 | CATSRVIFGGALQPQHF
TRBJ2-5 | TRBV7-6 | CASSPAQETQYF
TRBJ1-6 | TRBV27 | CASSLFGGNSYNSPLHF
TRBJ1-2 | TRBV6-1 | CASSDGGAGYGYTF
TRBJ2-7 | TRBV6-5 | CASRPRTASSYEQYF
TRBJ2-3 | TRBV9 | CASSGRLAGGRVSTDTQYF
TRBJ2-2 | TRBV19 | CASSYRLALASNTGELFF
TRBJ1-5 | TRBV10-2 | CASSWTGGNQPQHF
TRBJ2-5 | TRBV7-2 | CASSLATGYQETQYF
TRBJ1-3 | TRBV2 | CASSRETVPGNTIYF
TRBJ1-1 | TRBV4-1 | CASSQDYPQVEAFF
TRBJ2-7 | TRBV6-1 | CASGPYEQYF
TRBJ1-3 | TRBV5-6 | CASSLRGFSGNTIYF
TRBJ1-2 | TRBV11-2 | CASSFGWGGDGYTF
TRBJ2-5 | TRBV30 | CAWMWPWGQGQETQYF
TRBJ1-1 | TRBV5-6 | CASSLPATGRDTEAFF
TRBJ1-1 | TRBV15 | CATSRVRIANTEAFF
TRBJ1-3 | TRBV9 | CASSLLGGRGAGNTIYF
TRBJ2-5 | TRBV6-5 | CASSYTLKYSGGLYF
TRBJ1-3 | TRBV5-6 | CASSSTGSGNTIYF
TRBJ1-2 | TRBV19 | CASSPPGRTYGYTF
TRBJ2-7 | TRBV5-1 | CASSPTVGHQGYEQYF
TRBJ1-1 | TRBV11-3 | CASSLGLNTEAFF
TRBJ2-2 | TRBV19 | CASSIGPGQLNTGELFF